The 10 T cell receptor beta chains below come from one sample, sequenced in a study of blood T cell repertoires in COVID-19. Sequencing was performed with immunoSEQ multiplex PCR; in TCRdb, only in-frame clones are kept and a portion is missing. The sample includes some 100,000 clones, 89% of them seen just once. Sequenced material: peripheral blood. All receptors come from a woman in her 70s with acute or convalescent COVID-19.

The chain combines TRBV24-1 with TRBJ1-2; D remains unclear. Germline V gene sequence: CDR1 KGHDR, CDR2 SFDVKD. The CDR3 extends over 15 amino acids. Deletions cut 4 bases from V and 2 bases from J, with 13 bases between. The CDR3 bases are TGTGCCACCAGTGACCCCGGGGAGGCCAACTATGGCTACACCTTC. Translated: CATSDPGEANYGYTF.

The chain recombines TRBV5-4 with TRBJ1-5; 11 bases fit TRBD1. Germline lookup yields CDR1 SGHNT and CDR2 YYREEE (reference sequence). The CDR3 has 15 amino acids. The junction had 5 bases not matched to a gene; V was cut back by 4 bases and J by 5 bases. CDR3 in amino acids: CASSRDRGTDQPQHF. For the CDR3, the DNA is TGTGCCAGCAGCCGGGACAGGGGGACCGATCAGCCCCAGCATTTT.

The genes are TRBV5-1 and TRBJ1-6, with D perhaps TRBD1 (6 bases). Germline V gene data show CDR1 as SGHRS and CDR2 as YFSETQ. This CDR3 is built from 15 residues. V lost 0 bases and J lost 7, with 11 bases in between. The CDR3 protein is CASSLGTGRNSPLHF. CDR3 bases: TGCGCCAGCAGCTTGGGAACAGGGCGGAATTCACCCCTCCACTTT.

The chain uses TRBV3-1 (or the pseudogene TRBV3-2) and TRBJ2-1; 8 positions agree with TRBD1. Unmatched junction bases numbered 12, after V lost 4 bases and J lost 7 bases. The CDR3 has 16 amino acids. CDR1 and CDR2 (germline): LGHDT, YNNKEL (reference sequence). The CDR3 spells CASSRQPGQGRNEQFF. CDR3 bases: TGTGCCAGCAGCCGCCAACCTGGACAGGGCCGGAATGAGCAGTTCTTC.

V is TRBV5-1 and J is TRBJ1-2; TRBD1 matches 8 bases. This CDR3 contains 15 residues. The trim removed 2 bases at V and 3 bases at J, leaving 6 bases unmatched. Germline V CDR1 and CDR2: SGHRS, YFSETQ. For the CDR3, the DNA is TGCGCCAGCAGCTTCGGACAGGGTTCGGACTATGGCTACACCTTC. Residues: CASSFGQGSDYGYTF.

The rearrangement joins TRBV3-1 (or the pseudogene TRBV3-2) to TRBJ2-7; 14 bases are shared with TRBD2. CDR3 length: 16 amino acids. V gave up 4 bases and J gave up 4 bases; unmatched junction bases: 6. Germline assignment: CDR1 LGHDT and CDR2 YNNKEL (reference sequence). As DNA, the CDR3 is TGTGCCAGCAGCCGGGGACTAGCGGGAGCATCGTACGAGCAGTACTTC. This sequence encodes CASSRGLAGASYEQYF.

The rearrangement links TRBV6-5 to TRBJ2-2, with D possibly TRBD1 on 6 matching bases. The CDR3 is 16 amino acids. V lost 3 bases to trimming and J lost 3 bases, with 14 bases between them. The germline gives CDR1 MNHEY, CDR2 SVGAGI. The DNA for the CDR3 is TGTGCCAGCAGTTATCTCGTCGGACAGTACACCGGGGAGCTGTTTTTT. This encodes CASSYLVGQYTGELFF.

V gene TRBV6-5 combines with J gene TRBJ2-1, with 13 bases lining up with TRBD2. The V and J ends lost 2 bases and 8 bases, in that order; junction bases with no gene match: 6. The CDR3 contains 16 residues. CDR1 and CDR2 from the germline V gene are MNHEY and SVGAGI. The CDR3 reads CASSYKLAGGPHEQFF. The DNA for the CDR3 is TGTGCCAGCAGTTACAAACTAGCGGGAGGGCCTCATGAGCAGTTCTTC.

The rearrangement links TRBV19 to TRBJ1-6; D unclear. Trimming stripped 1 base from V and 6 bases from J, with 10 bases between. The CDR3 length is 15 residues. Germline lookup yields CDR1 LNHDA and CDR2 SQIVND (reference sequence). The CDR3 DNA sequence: TGTGCCAGTAGTATAGTCACAGACGGTAATTCACCCCTCCACTTT. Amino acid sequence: CASSIVTDGNSPLHF.

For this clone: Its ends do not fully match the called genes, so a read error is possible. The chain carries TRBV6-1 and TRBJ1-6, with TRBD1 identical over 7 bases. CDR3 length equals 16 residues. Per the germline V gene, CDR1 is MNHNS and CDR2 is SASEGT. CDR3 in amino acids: CASSKATGTVNSPLHF. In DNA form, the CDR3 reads TGTGCCAGCAGTAAAGCGACCGGGACAGTCAATTCACCCCTCCACTTT.